In its sample, the clone carrying this T cell receptor beta chain was seen a few times. What it recognizes is unknown. The 5'RACE template-switching step produced TCR cDNA and added a universal primer site and UMIs. TCRdb itself ran the 5' RACE reads through MiXCR, one entry per CDR3 protein. Of 300,000 to 400,000 distinct CDR3 sequences listed, about 8.7% are singletons. This entry is derived from a study of T cells after yellow fever vaccination. Across the study: SMART-Seq v4 Ultra Low Input prepared libraries from low-cell fractions. Overall study findings and caveats: Weaker, the secondary response had a peak occurring faster, on day 5 versus 15. A small proportion of clonotypes was detected in both the CD4 and CD8 compartments.

From germline, CDR1 is MNHEY and CDR2 SVGAGI. The CDR3 loop spans 15 amino acids. V lost 2 bases and J 2 bases, leaving 9 bases between the germline ends. The clonotype comes from a man younger than 35 who received the YFV17D yellow fever vaccine. The V call is TRBV6-5, the J call TRBJ1-4; TRBD1 is a possible D gene (5 bases). The sample was PBMCs, taken on the day of the first yellow fever vaccination. The chain's CDR3 is CASSYRQGTNEKLFF. The CDR3 DNA follows: TGTGCCAGCAGTTACAGGCAGGGCACTAATGAAAAACTGTTTTTT.